At least ten counts were recorded for the clone carrying this T cell receptor (beta chain). Antigen specificity is unknown. This CDR3 has 16 residues. The germline gives CDR1 MNHEY, CDR2 SVGAGI. J gave up 2 bases and V 1 base, and 6 bases lay outside the gene matches. Before thyroid surgery, none of the patients had received any treatment. These data originate in a study of metastatic and nonmetastatic thyroid tumors. About the study: Malignant thyroid and benign thyroid patients provided blood and tumor or nodule tissue whose repertoires were compared.

Authors' methods: The study built a papillary thyroid cancer distant-metastasis classifier from CDR3 differences across clinicopathological groups. MiXCR re-clonotyped the PCR reads for TCRdb. The V and J calls come from TCRdb's annotation, not from the publication. The sample lists 30,000 or so clones, 7% to 8% occurring once. Study-wide points: Reported TCR beta diversity, measured in blood and tumor, was significantly higher for malignant thyroid tumors than for benign nodules.

V and J are TRBV6-5 and TRBJ2-3, with 7 bases lining up with TRBD2. The sequence was obtained from a female donor with papillary thyroid cancer or a benign thyroid nodule (not recorded which). Some clones in this sample may be carry-over from other donors' samples. Specimen: blood. The CDR3 DNA reads TGTGCCAGCAGTTACTTCGCTGGGAGGGCCACAGATACGCAGTATTTT. Amino acid sequence: CASSYFAGRATDTQYF.